These 30 T cell receptor beta chains came from one sample sequenced in a study of regulatory T cells in long-lasting Graves disease (dated by TCRdb to about 2021). Receptor amplification or capture employed multiplex PCR. For sequencing, an Illumina HiSeq 4000 was employed. TCR beta libraries were built with iRepertoire HTBI primers and Arm-PCR amplification of CDR3 regions. TCRdb trimmed public reads at Q25 via fastp, called clones via MiXCR and kept in-frame beta chains. Here each entry gathers all rows of one CDR3 protein and keeps the most common genes and DNA. For this sample there are under 450,000 distinct CDR3 sequences; roughly a quarter appear just once. Roughly 28% of the sample is held by the ten biggest clonotypes. Taken with the paper, the label for time point translates to: persistent/refractory GD, antithyroid drugs over 5 years with positive TRAb. RNA was extracted from PBMCs in TRIzol for both TCR sequencing and RNA sequencing.

The starting material was peripheral blood mononuclear cells (PBMCs), obtained when the disease was refractory, from a patient treated with antithyroid drugs. Receptor source: a female donor with Graves disease.

The chain uses TRBV27 and TRBJ1-2, with D tentatively TRBD1 (5 bases). The CDR3 is made up of 14 amino acids. V was clipped by 9 bases and J by 4 bases, with 18 bases between them. Germline V gene sequence: CDR1 MNHEY, CDR2 SMNVEV (reference sequence). CDR3 sequence: CASGTRDLSYGYTF. In DNA, the CDR3 is TGTGCCAGTGGGACCAGGGATTTGAGCTATGGCTACACCTTC.

This clonotype was observed at least ten times. V gene TRBV28 combines with J gene TRBJ2-7; D is undetermined. CDR1 and CDR2 (germline): MDHEN, SYDVKM. V was shortened by 5 bases and J by 5 bases, with 10 bases between the two germline ends. The CDR3 contains 12 residues. CDR3 bases: TGTGCCAGCAGTCCAGAGGTCCACGAGCAGTACTTC. Protein sequence: CASSPEVHEQYF. The full variable domain, completed using reference TRBV28 and TRBJ2-7, is DVKVTQSSRYLVKRTGEKVFLECVQDMDHENMFWYRQDPGLGLRLIYFSYDVKMKEKGDIPEGYSVSREKKERFSLILESASTNQTSMYLCASSPEVHEQYFGPGTRLTVT.

This clonotype has just a few counts. V is TRBV6-1 and J is TRBJ2-7; 7 bases are shared with TRBD2. Looked up from germline, CDR1 is MNHNS and CDR2 is SASEGT. This CDR3 contains 15 residues. V lost 10 bases, J lost 6 bases, and 18 bases stayed unmatched. The CDR3: CATGPSGAGNGEQYF. Here the CDR3 DNA reads TGTGCCACCGGTCCGAGCGGGGCAGGGAACGGCGAGCAGTACTTC.

The table lists this clonotype with a few counts. The rearrangement joins TRBV5-1 to TRBJ1-4; D might be TRBD1 (5 bases). From germline, CDR1 is SGHRS and CDR2 YFSETQ. CDR3 length: 14 amino acids. Trimming left V 4 bases short and J 4 bases short, with 11 bases between. The CDR3 protein is CASSTGLINEKLFF. The CDR3 DNA is TGCGCCAGCAGCACGGGACTGATTAATGAAAAACTGTTTTTT.

A few counts support this clonotype. The J gene is TRBJ1-2, the V gene TRBV20-1; a possible D gene is TRBD1 (6 bases). This CDR3 comprises 13 residues. Deletions cut 0 bases from V and 7 bases from J, with 12 bases between. CDR1 DFQATT and CDR2 SNEGSKA come from the germline V gene (reference sequence). CDR3 nucleotides: TGCAGTGCTAGAGATAACAGGGTGGGTGGCTACACCTTC. This codes for CSARDNRVGGYTF.

This clonotype was counted only a few times. The V call is TRBV2, the J call TRBJ1-4; 7 positions match TRBD1. The CDR3 totals 15 residues. Germline lookup yields CDR1 SNHLY and CDR2 FYNNEI. Trimming removed 6 bases from V and 4 bases from J; junction bases left unmatched: 8. The CDR3 region has the DNA TGTGCCAGCAGAGTTTCCGGGACAGATAATGAAAAACTGTTTTTT. Translation: CASRVSGTDNEKLFF.

For this clonotype: Possible read error: a much larger clone is one base away. The J gene is TRBJ1-1, the V gene TRBV20-1; D remains ambiguous. The CDR3 contains 11 residues. Per germline, CDR1 DFQATT and CDR2 SNEGSKA (reference sequence). This CDR3 reads CSARGNTEALF. CDR3 nucleotides: TGCAGTGCTAGAGGGAACACTGAAGCTCTCTTT.

This clonotype was seen repeatedly, ten times or more. This sequence joins TRBV20-1 and TRBJ1-1; unclear D gene. Germline loops: CDR1 DFQATT, CDR2 SNEGSKA (reference sequence). The CDR3 extends over 13 amino acids. V was pared by 0 bases and J by 6 bases, with 11 bases between. This chain's CDR3 is CSARDAPGAEAFF. The CDR3, as DNA: TGCAGTGCTAGAGATGCCCCGGGAGCTGAAGCTTTCTTT.

V usage is TRBV7-9 and J usage is TRBJ1-4; 7 bases agree with TRBD1. V lost 4 bases and J lost 5; bases outside the gene matches: 4. CDR3 size: 14 residues. Germline lookup yields CDR1 SEHNR and CDR2 FQNEAQ (reference sequence). The CDR3 coding sequence is TGTGCCAGCAGCTCCGGACAGGTGAATGAAAAACTGTTTTTT. Amino acid sequence: CASSSGQVNEKLFF.

This chain links TRBV9 with TRBJ2-7, with D perhaps assigned TRBD1 or TRBD2 (5 bases each). The CDR3 runs to 15 residues. Germline lookup yields CDR1 SGDLS and CDR2 YYNGEE. Trimming cost V 0 bases and J 5 bases, with 15 bases left between them. The CDR3 coding sequence is TGTGCCAGCAGCGTAGTTGGGGGAGATGCGGACGAGCAGTACTTC. This encodes CASSVVGGDADEQYF. Variable domain in full (rest from reference TRBV9 and TRBJ2-7): DSGVTQTPKHLITATGQRVTLRCSPRSGDLSVYWYQQSLDQGLQFLIQYYNGEERAKGNILERFSAQQFPDLHSELNLSSLELGDSALYFCASSVVGGDADEQYFGPGTRLTVT.

There are many counts of this clonotype. CDR3 bases: TGTGCCAGCAGCCAAGATCGGAGCAATCAGCCCCAGCATTTT. This gives the protein CASSQDRSNQPQHF. The chain joins TRBV12-3 or TRBV12-4 to TRBJ1-5; D uncertain. The CDR3 sequence is 14 residues long. V was cut by 6 bases and J by 1 base, with 10 bases left in between.

The chain combines TRBV5-4 with TRBJ2-5; no definite D call. This CDR3 is 13 amino acids long. V shed 5 bases and J shed 7 bases, with 15 bases lying between them. Looked up from germline, CDR1 is SGHNT and CDR2 is YYREEE (reference sequence). Here the CDR3 DNA reads TGTGCCAGCAGAGATGGGCCCAAAGGGACCCAGTACTTC. It yields the protein CASRDGPKGTQYF.

Many counts were recorded for this clonotype. The chain combines TRBV7-9 with TRBJ1-5; D gene unclear. Germline values: CDR1 SEHNR, CDR2 FQNEAQ (reference sequence). The CDR3 runs 15 residues. Trimming took off 1 base at V and 4 bases at J, with 11 bases between the two ends. The CDR3 nucleotides read TGTGCCAGCAGCTTAGATCTGGGCACGAATCAGCCCCAGCATTTT. Protein: CASSLDLGTNQPQHF.

J is TRBJ1-5 and V is TRBV3-1, with TRBD1 matching over 11 bases. The CDR3 has 16 residues. CDR1 is LGHDT, CDR2 YNNKEL, per germline (reference sequence). V was clipped by 4 bases and J by 3 bases; unmatched bases: 5. CDR3 sequence reads: CASSPGTGGANQPQHF. In DNA form, the CDR3 reads TGTGCCAGCAGCCCCGGGACAGGGGGGGCCAATCAGCCCCAGCATTTT.

This clonotype has a handful of counts. This chain links TRBV11-2 with TRBJ1-3; possibly TRBD1 for D (5 bases). V was pared by 5 bases and J by 3 bases, with 11 bases between. CDR1 and CDR2 (germline): SGHAT, FQNNGV. CDR3 length: 14 residues. As DNA, the CDR3 is TGTGCCAGCAGCATGGGGACCCGTGGAAACACCATATATTTT. It codes for CASSMGTRGNTIYF.

This clonotype has at least ten counts. The chain has TRBV28 and TRBJ2-7; D gene uncertain. This CDR3 region has 15 residues. Trimming stripped 2 bases from V and 3 bases from J, with 14 bases between. From germline, CDR1 is MDHEN and CDR2 SYDVKM. DNA of the CDR3: TGTGCCAGCAGTTTAGGTCGGAACGGAATCTACGAGCAGTACTTC. The encoded protein is CASSLGRNGIYEQYF.

The chain's CDR3 is CATSDRADTQYF. The CDR3 DNA reads as TGTGCCACCTCGGACAGGGCCGATACGCAGTATTTT. V and J are TRBV11-2 and TRBJ2-3; 8 nucleotides align to TRBD1. V lost 10 bases, J lost 6 bases, and 6 bases stayed unmatched. Germline CDR1 reads SGHAT; CDR2 reads FQNNGV. The CDR3 sequence is 12 residues long. Full variable domain (outside the CDR3, taken from reference TRBV11-2 and TRBJ2-3): EAGVAQSPRYKIIEKRQSVAFWCNPISGHATLYWYQQILGQGPKLLIQFQNNGVVDDSQLPKDRFSAERLKGVDSTLKIQPAKLEDSAVYLCATSDRADTQYFGPGTRLTVL.

There are many counts of this clonotype. V is TRBV19 and J is TRBJ1-2; unclear D gene. V was trimmed by 3 bases and J by 8 bases, leaving 22 bases between them. Germline V gene sequence: CDR1 LNHDA, CDR2 SQIVND (reference sequence). CDR3 length: 16 amino acids. In nucleotides, the CDR3 is TGTGCCAGTAGTATCGGTAACCCGGGTACGACGAACGGCTACACCTTC. Its translation: CASSIGNPGTTNGYTF.

The chain links TRBV6-5 to TRBJ2-7, with TRBD1 as a possible D gene (7 bases). This CDR3 region has 14 residues. The V gene lost 2 bases and the J gene lost 3 bases, with 11 bases spanning the gap. Germline assignment: CDR1 MNHEY and CDR2 SVGAGI. The CDR3 sequence: CASSYGQGGYEQYF. The CDR3 nucleotides read TGTGCCAGCAGTTACGGTCAGGGGGGCTACGAGCAGTACTTC.

This clonotype was counted a few times. The chain combines TRBV27 with TRBJ2-2; D remains unclear. CDR3 length: 15 amino acids. Trimming removed 2 bases at V and 0 bases at J, with 7 bases between. Germline V gene lookup returns CDR1 MNHEY and CDR2 SMNVEV (reference sequence). CDR3 amino acids: CASSLQETNTGELFF. CDR3 nucleotides: TGTGCCAGCAGTTTACAGGAAACGAACACCGGGGAGCTGTTTTTT.

In its sample, this clonotype was seen a few times. V is TRBV29-1 and J is TRBJ2-7; D gene unclear. The CDR3 runs 12 residues. CDR1 is SQVTM and CDR2 is ANQGSEA in the germline V gene. The V end lost 1 base, the J end lost 2 bases, and 6 bases lay between the germline ends. The CDR3 DNA sequence: TGCAGCGTTGAAGGACAAACCTACGAGCAGTACTTC. The encoded protein is CSVEGQTYEQYF.

This clonotype was seen repeatedly, ten times or more. This chain links TRBV7-2 with TRBJ2-7; 7 bases agree with TRBD2. Germline lookup yields CDR1 SGHTA and CDR2 FQGNSA. Germline trimming cut 1 base from V and 6 bases from J; bases unmatched to any gene: 12. This CDR3 is built from 16 residues. CDR3 nucleotides: TGTGCCAGCAGCTTAGTTGGCGGGAGTTCGGTCGGCGAGCAGTACTTC. Encoded protein: CASSLVGGSSVGEQYF.

The chain links TRBV20-1 to TRBJ1-5; 8 bases line up with TRBD1. V shed 6 bases, J shed 3 bases, and the junction held 10 bases outside the gene matches. The CDR3 length is 15 residues. CDR1 DFQATT and CDR2 SNEGSKA come from the germline V gene (reference sequence). Written as DNA, the CDR3 is TGCAGTGCATCGAAGACAGGGGCCTTCAATCAGCCCCAGCATTTT. Protein: CSASKTGAFNQPQHF.

This clonotype came up a few times. This sequence joins TRBV28 and TRBJ2-7, with 9 bases that match TRBD2. V shed 7 bases, J shed 4 bases, and the junction held 11 bases outside the gene matches. CDR1 and CDR2 (germline): MDHEN, SYDVKM. The CDR3 sequence is 15 residues long. In DNA, the CDR3 is TGTGCCAGCATCCGGCGAGCGGGAGGCCTGTACGAGCAGTACTTC. The encoded protein is CASIRRAGGLYEQYF. The complete variable domain, with remaining parts taken from reference TRBV28 and TRBJ2-7, reads DVKVTQSSRYLVKRTGEKVFLECVQDMDHENMFWYRQDPGLGLRLIYFSYDVKMKEKGDIPEGYSVSREKKERFSLILESASTNQTSMYLCASIRRAGGLYEQYFGPGTRLTVT.

In the case of this clonotype: The junction departs from the called germline gene at one end, perhaps through a read error. V usage is TRBV29-1 and J usage is TRBJ2-7, with TRBD1 identical over 9 bases. This CDR3 is built from 13 residues. The V gene's germline CDR1 is SQVTM and CDR2 ANQGSEA. The CDR3 here is CNVGDRDPSEQYF. The DNA for the CDR3 is TGCAACGTTGGGGACAGGGATCCCTCCGAGCAGTACTTC.

Many counts were recorded for this clonotype. The gene calls are TRBV27 and TRBJ2-7; D gene unclear. The CDR3 has 14 amino acids. The ends were cut back, 0 bases at V and 3 bases at J, with 9 bases in the middle. Germline V gene lookup returns CDR1 MNHEY and CDR2 SMNVEV (reference sequence). CDR3 amino acids: CASSLSSTGYEQYF. The CDR3 nucleotides read TGTGCCAGCAGTTTATCCTCAACGGGCTACGAGCAGTACTTC.

The rearrangement joins TRBV7-2 to TRBJ2-2; perhaps TRBD2 as D (5 bases). The length of the CDR3 is 14 residues. V lost 1 base to trimming and J lost 9 bases, with 12 bases between them. CDR1 and CDR2 from the germline V gene are SGHTA and FQGNSA. The CDR3 is CASSLGTLARELFF. The CDR3, as DNA: TGTGCCAGCAGCTTAGGAACCCTAGCCCGGGAGCTGTTTTTT.

In its sample, this clonotype was seen many times. This chain connects TRBV7-2 to TRBJ2-2; D is unclear. V dropped 1 base and J dropped 5 bases, with 8 bases sitting between them. The CDR3 loop spans 14 amino acids. Germline V gives CDR1 SGHTA, CDR2 FQGNSA. The CDR3: CASSLVRSTGELFF. The DNA of the CDR3 is TGTGCCAGCAGCTTAGTACGCAGTACCGGGGAGCTGTTTTTT. The full variable domain, completed using reference TRBV7-2 and TRBJ2-2, is GAGVSQSPSNKVTEKGKDVELRCDPISGHTALYWYRQSLGQGLEFLIYFQGNSAPDKSGLPSDRFSAERTGGSVSTLTIQRTQQEDSAVYLCASSLVRSTGELFFGEGSRLTVL.

As for this clonotype: Just one base apart from a much larger clone, this may be a read error. CDR3 residues: CARHLSGANVLTF. CDR3 bases: TGTGCCCGGCACCTATCTGGGGCCAACGTCCTGACTTTC. This rearrangement joins TRBV2 to TRBJ2-6; D is unclear. This CDR3 spans 13 amino acids. CDR1 SNHLY and CDR2 FYNNEI come from the germline V gene. V dropped 11 bases and J dropped 1 base, with 9 bases sitting between them. Together with reference TRBV2 and TRBJ2-6, the CDR3 gives the full variable domain: EPEVTQTPSHQVTQMGQEVILRCVPISNHLYFYWYRQILGQKVEFLVSFYNNEISEKSEIFDDQFSVERPDGSNFTLKIRSTKLEDSAMYFCARHLSGANVLTFGAGSRLTVL.

In this sample, this clonotype turned up many times. The chain has TRBV6-1 and TRBJ2-4; TRBD1 matches 12 bases. Germline V gives CDR1 MNHNS, CDR2 SASEGT. With 6 bases clipped from V and 2 bases from J, the junction kept 11 bases outside the gene matches. The CDR3 is 18 residues long. Written as DNA, the CDR3 is TGTGCCAGCAGCCACGCCCTGGGACAGGGGGCATCCAAAAACATTCAGTACTTC. Protein product: CASSHALGQGASKNIQYF.